This paragraph reports one TCR beta chain. The sample is drawn from a study of blood T cell repertoires in COVID-19. Across the whole study: Nucleic acid was either cDNA or gDNA, and it came from T cells, B-cell-depleted T cells, or PBMCs.

CDR3 length: 13 amino acids. The V gene's germline CDR1 is SGHRS and CDR2 YFSETQ. With 2 bases clipped from V and 10 bases from J, the junction kept 6 bases outside the gene matches. Authors' data handling: Estimated nucleated cell counts came from reference gene primer amplification. TCRdb's table, derived via immunoSEQ multiplex PCR, lists solely in-frame clones and lacks some. V, J and clone size derive from that table, while D and trimming were established from the DNA sequence. The data contain a few hundred thousand clones, nearly 90% of them singletons. Sequencing used peripheral blood. This chain joins TRBV5-1 and TRBJ2-1; 7 bases map to TRBD1. This clonotype was sampled from a woman aged 60-70 years with COVID-19, enrolled during active disease. The CDR3 sequence: CASSFDRAGEQFF. Written as DNA, the CDR3 is TGCGCCAGCAGCTTCGACAGGGCTGGCGAGCAGTTCTTC.